This TCR beta chain emerged from a study of beta chain features in type 1 diabetes. This clone was detected only a few times. At one boundary the junction diverges from the germline segment, which might be a read error. The CDR3 is 15 residues long. In germline, CDR1 is SSHAT, CDR2 FNYEAQ (reference sequence). The isolated RNA, all of it, was reverse transcribed, so expressed TCRB transcripts were what got sequenced. Clones were sequenced by immunoSEQ multiplex PCR, and TCRdb holds only the in-frame ones, with some missing. The table lists 300,000 to 400,000 clones, approximately 10% of them singletons, with over 0.015% in the top ten.

The chain combines TRBV7-7 with TRBJ2-1; 12 nucleotides agree with TRBD2. The TCR comes from a woman aged 30 to 39 in good health. What was sequenced was naive CD4+ T cells from blood. In DNA form, the CDR3 reads TGTGCTAGCAGCCCAGGACTAGCGGGACGCAATGAGCAGTTCTTC. Amino acids: CASSPGLAGRNEQFF.